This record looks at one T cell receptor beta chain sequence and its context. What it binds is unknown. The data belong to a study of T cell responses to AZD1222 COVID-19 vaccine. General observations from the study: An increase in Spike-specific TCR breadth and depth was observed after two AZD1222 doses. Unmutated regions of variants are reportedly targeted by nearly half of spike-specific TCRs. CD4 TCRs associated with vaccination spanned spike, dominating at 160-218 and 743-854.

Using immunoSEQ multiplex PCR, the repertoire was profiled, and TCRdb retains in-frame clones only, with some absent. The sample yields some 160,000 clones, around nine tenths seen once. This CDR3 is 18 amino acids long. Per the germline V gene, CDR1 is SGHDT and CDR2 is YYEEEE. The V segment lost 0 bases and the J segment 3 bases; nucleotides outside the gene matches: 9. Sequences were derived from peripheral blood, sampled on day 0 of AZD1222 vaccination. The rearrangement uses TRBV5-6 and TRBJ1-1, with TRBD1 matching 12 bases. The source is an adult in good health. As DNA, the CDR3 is TGTGCCAGCAGCTTGGCCGCATGGGACAGGGGGCTGGACACTGAAGCTTTCTTT. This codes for CASSLAAWDRGLDTEAFF.